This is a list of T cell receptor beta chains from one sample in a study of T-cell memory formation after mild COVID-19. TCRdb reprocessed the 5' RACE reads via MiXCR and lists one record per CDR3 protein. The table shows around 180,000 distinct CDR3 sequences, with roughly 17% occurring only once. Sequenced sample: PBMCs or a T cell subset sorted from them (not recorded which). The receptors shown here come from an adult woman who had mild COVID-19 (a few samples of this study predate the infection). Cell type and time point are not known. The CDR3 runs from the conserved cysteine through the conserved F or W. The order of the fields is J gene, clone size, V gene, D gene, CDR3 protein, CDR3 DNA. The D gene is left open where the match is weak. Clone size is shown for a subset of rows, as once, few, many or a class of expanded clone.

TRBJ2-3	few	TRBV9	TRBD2	CASSVRSGSRTDTQYF	TGTGCCAGCAGCGTCCGTAGCGGGAGTCGCACAGATACGCAGTATTTT
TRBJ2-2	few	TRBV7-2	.	CASSLADSLTGELFF	TGTGCCAGCAGCTTGGCGGACAGCCTCACCGGGGAGCTGTTTTTT
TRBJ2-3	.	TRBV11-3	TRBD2	CASTPGAGGHSTDTQYF	TGTGCCAGCACCCCAGGGGCGGGAGGCCATAGCACAGATACGCAGTATTTT
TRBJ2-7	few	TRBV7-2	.	CASSFKYEQYF	TGTGCCAGCAGCTTCAAGTACGAGCAGTACTTC
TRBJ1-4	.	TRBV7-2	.	CASSQNLVRGEKLFF	TGTGCCAGCAGCCAAAACTTAGTACGAGGTGAAAAACTGTTTTTT
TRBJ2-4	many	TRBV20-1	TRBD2	CSAVMGGRNIQYF	TGCAGTGCCGTAATGGGAGGGCGAAACATTCAGTACTTC
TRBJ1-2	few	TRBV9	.	CASSAEGDKTYGYTF	TGTGCCAGCAGCGCAGAGGGGGACAAGACCTATGGCTACACCTTC
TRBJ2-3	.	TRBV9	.	CASSGGRTDTQYF	TGTGCCAGCAGCGGGGGACGGACAGATACGCAGTATTTT
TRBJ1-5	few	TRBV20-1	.	CSASKDSNQPQHF	TGCAGTGCCAGTAAGGATTCCAATCAGCCCCAGCATTTT
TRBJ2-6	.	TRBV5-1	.	CASSLEPGAADGANVLTF	TGCGCCAGCAGCTTGGAACCGGGGGCGGCGGATGGGGCCAACGTCCTGACTTTC
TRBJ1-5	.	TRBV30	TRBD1	CAWSGRDRGIDSNQPQHF	TGTGCCTGGAGTGGCCGGGACAGGGGGATTGATAGCAATCAGCCCCAGCATTTT
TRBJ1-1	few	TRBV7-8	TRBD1	CASTPGRGRRYTEAFF	TGTGCCAGCACGCCGGGCAGGGGGCGTAGGTACACTGAAGCTTTCTTT
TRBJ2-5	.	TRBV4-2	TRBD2	CASSPSGLAETQYF	TGTGCCAGCAGCCCCTCCGGACTAGCAGAGACCCAGTACTTC
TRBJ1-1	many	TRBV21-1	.	CASSKRRNTEAFF	TGTGCCAGCAGCAAAAGGAGAAACACTGAAGCTTTCTTT
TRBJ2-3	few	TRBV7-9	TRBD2	CASSFVPGLAGLDTQYF	TGTGCCAGCAGCTTCGTGCCGGGACTAGCGGGTCTAGATACGCAGTATTTT
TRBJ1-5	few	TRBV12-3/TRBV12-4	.	CASRETAGNQPQHF	TGTGCCAGCAGGGAGACAGCGGGCAATCAGCCCCAGCATTTT
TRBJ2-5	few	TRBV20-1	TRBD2	CSASTGTNQETQYF	TGCAGTGCTAGCACCGGGACTAACCAAGAGACCCAGTACTTC
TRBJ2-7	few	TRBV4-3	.	CASSQDIVGRGYEQYF	TGCGCCAGCAGCCAAGATATTGTAGGCAGGGGATACGAGCAGTACTTC
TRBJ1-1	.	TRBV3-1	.	CASSQGRRNEAFF	TGTGCCAGCAGCCAAGGGCGGAGAAATGAAGCTTTCTTT
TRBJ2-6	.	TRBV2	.	CAGGRSGANVLTF	TGTGCCGGGGGCAGGTCCGGGGCCAACGTCCTGACTTTC
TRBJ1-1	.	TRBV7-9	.	CASSGQQIVSARTEAFF	TGTGCCAGCAGCGGTCAGCAGATTGTATCCGCCCGCACTGAAGCTTTCTTT
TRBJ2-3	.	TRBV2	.	CASTTGYTDTQYF	TGTGCCAGCACCACGGGGTACACAGATACGCAGTATTTT
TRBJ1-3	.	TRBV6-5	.	CASSDTGTGNTIYF	TGTGCCAGCAGTGATACAGGGACCGGAAACACCATATATTTT
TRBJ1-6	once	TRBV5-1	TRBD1	CASSRRQGANNSPLHF	TGCGCCAGCAGCCGCCGACAGGGGGCAAATAATTCACCCCTCCACTTT
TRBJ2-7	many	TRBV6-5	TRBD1	CASSYTGQGAEQYF	TGTGCCAGCAGTTACACGGGACAGGGGGCCGAGCAGTACTTC
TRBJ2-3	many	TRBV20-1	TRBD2	CSAPTSGSFGDTQYF	TGCAGTGCTCCTACTAGCGGGAGTTTTGGAGATACGCAGTATTTT
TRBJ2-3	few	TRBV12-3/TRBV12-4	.	CASSLGRTLADTQYF	TGTGCCAGCAGTTTAGGCAGGACCCTGGCGGATACGCAGTATTTT
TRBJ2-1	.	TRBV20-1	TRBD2	CSAGGGRPQKGNEQFF	TGCAGTGCTGGGGGGGGACGCCCCCAAAAAGGGAATGAGCAGTTCTTC
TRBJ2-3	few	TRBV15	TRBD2	CATSRDPRLAGGQPSHTQYF	TGTGCCACCAGCAGAGATCCTCGACTAGCGGGGGGGCAGCCTTCACATACGCAGTATTTT
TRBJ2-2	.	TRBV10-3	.	CAISWTANTGELFF	TGTGCCATCAGCTGGACAGCGAACACCGGGGAGCTGTTTTTT
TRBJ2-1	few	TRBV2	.	CASGTYNEQFF	TGTGCCAGCGGGACCTACAATGAGCAGTTCTTC
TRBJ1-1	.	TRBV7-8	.	CASSLAGQNTEAFF	TGTGCCAGCAGCTTAGCGGGCCAGAACACTGAAGCTTTCTTT
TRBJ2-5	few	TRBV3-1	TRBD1	CASSPGTGTYQETQYF	TGTGCCAGCAGCCCAGGGACAGGAACGTACCAAGAGACCCAGTACTTC
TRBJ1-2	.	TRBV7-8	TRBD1	CASSLAGQGVYGYTF	TGTGCCAGCAGCTTAGCGGGACAGGGAGTCTATGGCTACACCTTC
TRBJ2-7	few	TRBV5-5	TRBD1	CASSLVGTGDYEQYF	TGTGCCAGCAGCTTGGTAGGGACAGGGGATTACGAGCAGTACTTC
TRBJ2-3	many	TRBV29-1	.	CSVVSLTATTDTQYF	TGCAGCGTTGTTTCCTTGACGGCCACCACAGATACGCAGTATTTT
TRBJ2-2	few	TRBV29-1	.	CSATGLAANTGELFF	TGCAGCGCTACGGGATTAGCCGCGAACACCGGGGAGCTGTTTTTT
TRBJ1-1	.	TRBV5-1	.	CASSEQGVNTEAFF	TGCGCCAGCAGCGAACAGGGAGTTAACACTGAAGCTTTCTTT
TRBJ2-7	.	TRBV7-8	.	CASSLDQGATYEQYF	TGTGCCAGCAGCTTAGACCAGGGAGCCACCTACGAGCAGTACTTC
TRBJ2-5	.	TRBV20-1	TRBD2	CSAPRASGDQETQYF	TGCAGTGCCCCCCGGGCTAGCGGGGACCAAGAGACCCAGTACTTC
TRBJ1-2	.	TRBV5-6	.	CASSLEQSYGYTF	TGTGCCAGCAGCTTGGAACAAAGCTATGGCTACACCTTC
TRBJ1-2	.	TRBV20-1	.	CSAKGRQPNYGYTF	TGCAGTGCTAAGGGTCGACAGCCTAACTATGGCTACACCTTC
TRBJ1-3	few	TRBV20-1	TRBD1	CSASSSDRASGNTIYF	TGCAGTGCTAGCTCCTCGGACAGGGCCTCTGGAAACACCATATATTTT
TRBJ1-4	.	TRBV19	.	CASSIETGTYEKLFF	TGTGCCAGTAGTATAGAGACAGGAACCTATGAAAAACTGTTTTTT
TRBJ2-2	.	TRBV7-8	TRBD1	CASSLAGGLGGELFF	TGTGCCAGCAGCTTGGCAGGGGGCTTGGGCGGGGAGCTGTTTTTT
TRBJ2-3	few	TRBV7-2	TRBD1	CASSLQGTGVTDTQYF	TGTGCCAGCAGCCTCCAAGGGACAGGGGTTACCGATACGCAGTATTTT
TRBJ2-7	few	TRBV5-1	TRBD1	CASSVAGTGSYEQYF	TGCGCCAGCAGCGTGGCCGGGACAGGGTCCTACGAGCAGTACTTC
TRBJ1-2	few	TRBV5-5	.	CASSEGVTYGYTF	TGTGCCAGCAGCGAGGGGGTCACTTATGGCTACACCTTC
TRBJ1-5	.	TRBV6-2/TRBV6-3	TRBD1	CASRDREQPQHF	TGTGCCAGCAGAGACAGGGAACAGCCCCAGCATTTT
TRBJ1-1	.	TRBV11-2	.	CASSFEVRKNTEAFF	TGTGCCAGCAGCTTTGAAGTCAGGAAGAACACTGAAGCTTTCTTT
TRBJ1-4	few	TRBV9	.	CASSVDGGRTTNEKLFF	TGTGCCAGCAGCGTAGACGGGGGGCGGACAACTAATGAAAAACTGTTTTTT
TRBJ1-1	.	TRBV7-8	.	CASSLVGPPRSTEAFF	TGTGCCAGCAGCTTAGTGGGACCGCCGAGGAGCACTGAAGCTTTCTTT
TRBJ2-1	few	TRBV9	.	CASSALLSSDRQFF	TGTGCCAGCAGCGCCCTTCTGTCGAGTGATCGGCAGTTCTTC
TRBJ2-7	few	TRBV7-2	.	CASSLTPGVEQYF	TGTGCCAGCAGCTTGACGCCGGGGGTCGAGCAGTACTTC
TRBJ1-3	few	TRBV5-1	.	CASSSRQSSGNTIYF	TGCGCCAGCAGCTCCAGACAGTCTTCTGGAAACACCATATATTTT
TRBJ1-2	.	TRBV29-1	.	CSVGVANYGYTF	TGCAGCGTTGGGGTCGCTAACTATGGCTACACCTTC
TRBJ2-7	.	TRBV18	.	CASSPPTSYEQYF	TGTGCCAGCTCACCGCCGACATCCTACGAGCAGTACTTC
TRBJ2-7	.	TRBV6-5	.	CASTRAWDLSYEQYF	TGTGCCAGCACCCGGGCCTGGGACCTCTCCTACGAGCAGTACTTC